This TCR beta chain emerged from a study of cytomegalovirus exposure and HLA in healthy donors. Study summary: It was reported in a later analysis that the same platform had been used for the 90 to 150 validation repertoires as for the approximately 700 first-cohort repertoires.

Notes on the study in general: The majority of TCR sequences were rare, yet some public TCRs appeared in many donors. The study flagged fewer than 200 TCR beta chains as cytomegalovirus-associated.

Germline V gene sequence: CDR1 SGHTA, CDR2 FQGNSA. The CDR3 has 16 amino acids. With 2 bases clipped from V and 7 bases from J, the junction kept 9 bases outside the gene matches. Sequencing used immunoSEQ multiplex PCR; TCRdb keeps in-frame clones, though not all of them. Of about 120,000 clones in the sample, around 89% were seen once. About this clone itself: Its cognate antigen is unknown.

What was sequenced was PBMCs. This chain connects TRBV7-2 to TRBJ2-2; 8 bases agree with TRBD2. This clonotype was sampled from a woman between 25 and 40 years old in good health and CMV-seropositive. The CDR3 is CASSLSGGPLGGELFF. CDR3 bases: TGTGCCAGCAGCTTAAGCGGGGGTCCCCTAGGCGGGGAGCTGTTTTTT. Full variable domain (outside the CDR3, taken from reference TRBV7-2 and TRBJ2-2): GAGVSQSPSNKVTEKGKDVELRCDPISGHTALYWYRQSLGQGLEFLIYFQGNSAPDKSGLPSDRFSAERTGGSVSTLTIQRTQQEDSAVYLCASSLSGGPLGGELFFGEGSRLTVL.